This TCR beta chain is from a study of blood T cell repertoires in COVID-19. On the study more broadly: Samples came from the United States, Italy and Spain, spanning acute and convalescent COVID-19. PBMCs, B-cell-depleted T cells, or T cells provided the cDNA or gDNA that made up the material.

The CDR3 sequence is 13 residues long. V lost 0 bases, J lost 1 base, and 5 bases lay in between. Germline CDR1 is SGHKS and CDR2 is YYEKEE (reference sequence). Per the authors' pipeline: Reference gene primer amplification gave estimated nucleated cell counts. Generated by immunoSEQ multiplex PCR, the TCRdb table keeps only in-frame clones and is missing some. V and J calls and clone size are copied from that table; D and trimming were computed from the DNA. The table includes tens of thousands of clones, roughly 80% detected once. Sequences were obtained from peripheral blood. This chain uses TRBV5-5 with TRBJ2-7, with no clear D. The receptor was derived from a human donor in a cohort sampled during active COVID-19. CDR3: CASSLERSYEQYF. CDR3 bases: TGTGCCAGCAGCTTGGAACGGTCCTACGAGCAGTACTTC.